Listed below are T cell receptor beta chains from one sample, sequenced in a study of shared clonotypes between healthy human individuals. Clones were sequenced by immunoSEQ multiplex PCR, and TCRdb holds only the in-frame ones, with some missing. The sample carries some 1.5 million clones, 95% to 99% recorded once. The sample comprised naive CD4+ T cells sorted from blood. These receptors all stem from a man aged 30 to 39 in good health. Each CDR3 is given with its conserved first and last residue. The D gene is left open where the match is weak. The size entry is marked missing in some rows and otherwise reads once, few, many or a size class.

cdr3_length	v_call	clone_size	j_call	d_call	cdr3_nt	cdr3_aa
17	TRBV21-1	NA	TRBJ2-3	NA	TGTGCCAGCAGCAAATATGGGACAGCGTCTAGCACAGATACGCAGTATTTT	CASSKYGTASSTDTQYF
14	TRBV28	NA	TRBJ2-7	NA	TGTGCCAGCAGTTTTGACGGGTATCCCTACGAGCAGTACTTC	CASSFDGYPYEQYF
17	TRBV11-2	NA	TRBJ1-5	NA	TGTGCCAGCAGCCCAATTGGGGGAGGGACCAGCAATCAGCCCCAGCATTTT	CASSPIGGGTSNQPQHF
17	TRBV7-8	once	TRBJ2-2	TRBD2	TGTGCCAGCAGCTTAGAGGGACTAGCGGGATACACCGGGGAGCTGTTTTTT	CASSLEGLAGYTGELFF
15	TRBV10-1	NA	TRBJ2-2	NA	TGCGCCAGCAGCCAGGGGAGGGGGCGAGCCGGGGAGCTGTTTTTT	CASSQGRGRAGELFF
17	TRBV5-6	NA	TRBJ2-1	TRBD2	TGTGCCAGCAGCCATAGGACTAGCGGGAGGTATTACAATGAGCAGTTCTTC	CASSHRTSGRYYNEQFF
14	TRBV30	once	TRBJ2-7	TRBD2	TGTGCCTGGAGCTACGGGACTAGCGATTACGAGCAGTACTTC	CAWSYGTSDYEQYF
14	TRBV9	once	TRBJ2-7	NA	TGTGCCAGCAGCTTGTCGGACGGGAGCTACGAGCAGTACTTC	CASSLSDGSYEQYF
15	TRBV14	NA	TRBJ2-1	NA	TGTGCCAGCAGCCATTTTTCAGGGAAAGTAGGTGAGCAGTTCTTC	CASSHFSGKVGEQFF
16	TRBV10-3	NA	TRBJ2-7	NA	TGTGCCATCAGTGCGGGACCGACGATGCGGTCCTACGAGCAGTACTTC	CAISAGPTMRSYEQYF
12	TRBV5-1	NA	TRBJ2-1	NA	TGCGCCAGCAGCCAAATAAAGGATGAGCAGTTCTTC	CASSQIKDEQFF
17	TRBV5-1	NA	TRBJ2-2	TRBD2	TGCGCCAGCAGCTTGGCCGGGACTAGCGGGAGTATCTGGGAGCTGTTTTTT	CASSLAGTSGSIWELFF
10	TRBV20-1	NA	TRBJ2-1	NA	TGCAGTGCTAGCGGTCTTAATACGTTCTTC	CSASGLNTFF
13	TRBV4-1	NA	TRBJ2-7	NA	TGCGCCAGCAGCGAAAGCCCGGGCGACGAGCAGTACTTC	CASSESPGDEQYF
17	TRBV9	NA	TRBJ2-2	NA	TGTGCCAGCAGCGTAGTTCAGGGATTTAGTTACACCGGGGAGCTGTTTTTT	CASSVVQGFSYTGELFF
15	TRBV18	NA	TRBJ1-3	NA	TGTGCCAGCTCACCGGGAAAGGTCTCTGGAAACACCATATATTTT	CASSPGKVSGNTIYF
15	TRBV5-6	NA	TRBJ2-1	TRBD2	TGTGCCAGCAGCTTTAAGTGGGAGGGCCGTGACGAGCAGTTCTTC	CASSFKWEGRDEQFF
11	TRBV11-2	NA	TRBJ1-2	NA	TGTGCCAGCAGCCCAGGGTATGGCTACACCTTC	CASSPGYGYTF
16	TRBV18	NA	TRBJ2-1	TRBD1	TGTGCCAGCTCACCACAGAGACAGGGGGCTCGGAATGAGCAGTTCTTC	CASSPQRQGARNEQFF
13	TRBV15	NA	TRBJ1-5	NA	TGTGCCACCAGCAGAGTCCCAAATCAGCCCCAGCATTTT	CATSRVPNQPQHF
15	TRBV6-5	NA	TRBJ1-2	NA	TGTGCAACAAGAGTCGAGGGGCCTCGCAACTATGGCTACACCTTC	CATRVEGPRNYGYTF
16	TRBV7-2	NA	TRBJ2-1	TRBD2	TGTGCCAGCAGCTTTACTGCCTCGACTAGCGGGAGTGAGCAGTTCTTC	CASSFTASTSGSEQFF
16	TRBV2	NA	TRBJ2-7	TRBD1	TGTGCCAGCAGTAGCACGGGACAGGGGGCGACCTACGAGCAGTACTTC	CASSSTGQGATYEQYF
16	TRBV12-5	NA	TRBJ2-1	NA	TGTGCTAGTGGTTTGGTCCTTTCGGGTCGAAGGGGTGAGCAGTTCTTC	CASGLVLSGRRGEQFF
13	TRBV7-2	NA	TRBJ1-1	TRBD1	TGTGCCAGCAGCTTAGAAGCGGACAGGGAAGCTTTCTTT	CASSLEADREAFF
13	TRBV6-5	NA	TRBJ2-7	TRBD1	TGTGCCAGCAGTCCACGACAGGGGATCGAGCAGTACTTC	CASSPRQGIEQYF
11	TRBV28	NA	TRBJ2-7	NA	TGTGCCAGCCCTAAGGGTGTCGAGCAGTACTTC	CASPKGVEQYF
18	TRBV28	NA	TRBJ2-1	NA	TGTGCCAGCAGCCAACTTTGGGGGGCGGGTTTCGGAACCAATGAGCAGTTCTTC	CASSQLWGAGFGTNEQFF
15	TRBV9	once	TRBJ2-1	TRBD1	TGTGCCAGCAGCGTCCACCGGGACAGGTACAATGAGCAGTTCTTC	CASSVHRDRYNEQFF
13	TRBV29-1	NA	TRBJ1-1	NA	TGCAGCGTTGAGGTCCACGGGAACACTGAAGCTTTCTTT	CSVEVHGNTEAFF
12	TRBV27	NA	TRBJ2-3	NA	TGTGCCAGCAGTTCCCCCACGGATACGCAGTATTTT	CASSSPTDTQYF
13	TRBV7-6	NA	TRBJ2-7	TRBD2	TGTGCCAGCAGCCGACTAGCGTGGTACGAGCAGTACTTC	CASSRLAWYEQYF